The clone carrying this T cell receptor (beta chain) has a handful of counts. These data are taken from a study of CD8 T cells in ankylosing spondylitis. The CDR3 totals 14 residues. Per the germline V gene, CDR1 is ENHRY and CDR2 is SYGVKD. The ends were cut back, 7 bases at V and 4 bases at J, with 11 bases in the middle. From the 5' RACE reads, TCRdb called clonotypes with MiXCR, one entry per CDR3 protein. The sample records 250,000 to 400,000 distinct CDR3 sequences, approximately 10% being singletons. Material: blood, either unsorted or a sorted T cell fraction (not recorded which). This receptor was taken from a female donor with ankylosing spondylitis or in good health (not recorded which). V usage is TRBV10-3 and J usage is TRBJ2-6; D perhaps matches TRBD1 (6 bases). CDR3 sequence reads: CAITQGSGANVLTF. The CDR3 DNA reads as TGTGCCATCACCCAGGGGAGCGGGGCCAACGTCCTGACTTTC.